Presented here are 27 T cell receptor beta chains from one specimen sequenced in a study of T cell changes during pregnancy in multiple sclerosis. Sequencing used immunoSEQ multiplex PCR; TCRdb keeps in-frame clones, though not all of them. The table records 40,000 to 60,000 clones, roughly 91% of them present only once. The sample consisted of CD4+ T cells from peripheral blood mononuclear cells, taken in the third trimester of pregnancy. All receptors come from a female donor with multiple sclerosis, enrolled in a pregnancy study.

J is TRBJ1-4 and V is TRBV11-2; possibly TRBD1 for D (5 bases). The CDR3 has 14 residues. CDR1 is SGHAT, CDR2 FQNNGV, per germline. V gave up 3 bases and J gave up 8 bases, with 13 bases separating them. The CDR3 sequence is CASSFYRFQEKLFF. The DNA of the CDR3 is TGTGCCAGCAGCTTTTACAGGTTCCAGGAAAAACTGTTTTTT.

V gene TRBV19 combines with J gene TRBJ2-7; D may be TRBD1 (6 bases). This CDR3 is 14 amino acids long. In germline, CDR1 is LNHDA, CDR2 SQIVND (reference sequence). The V end lost 4 bases, the J end lost 2 bases, and 12 bases lay between the germline ends. The CDR3 reads CASSRTVNPYEQYF. The CDR3 nucleotides are TGTGCCAGTAGTAGGACAGTAAACCCCTACGAGCAGTACTTC.

The chain couples TRBV6-1 to TRBJ2-2, with TRBD2 identical over 8 bases. Germline assignment: CDR1 MNHNS and CDR2 SASEGT. CDR3 length equals 17 residues. V dropped 4 bases and J dropped 2; count of bases not matched to a gene: 9. This CDR3 is CASSGPSGGANTGELFF. In nucleotides, the CDR3 is TGTGCCAGCAGTGGACCCAGCGGGGGTGCCAACACCGGGGAGCTGTTTTTT.

This clone was seen once. The gene calls are TRBV13 and TRBJ2-3, with 10 bases aligning to TRBD2. J lost 2 bases, V lost 0 bases, and 5 bases had no gene match. CDR1 is PRHDT and CDR2 is FYEKMQ in the germline V gene (reference sequence). This CDR3 region has 17 residues. The CDR3 reads CASSLGSLAGVTDTQYF. As DNA, the CDR3 is TGTGCCAGCAGCTTAGGCAGTCTAGCGGGGGTCACAGATACGCAGTATTTT.

The J gene is TRBJ1-4, the V gene TRBV15, with TRBD1 identical over 7 bases. Per germline, CDR1 LNHNV and CDR2 YYDKDF (reference sequence). V was pared by 0 bases and J by 5 bases, with 6 bases of the junction left unmatched. The CDR3 has 16 residues. The DNA for the CDR3 is TGTGCCACCAGCAGAGAGGGCGGGACAGTGAATGAAAAACTGTTTTTT. This gives the protein CATSREGGTVNEKLFF.

The V gene is TRBV7-8, the J gene TRBJ2-7; 9 positions agree with TRBD1. This CDR3 has 14 amino acids. V gave up 5 bases and J gave up 5 bases; unmatched junction bases: 7. CDR1 SGHVS and CDR2 FQNEAQ come from the germline V gene. CDR3 sequence (DNA): TGTGCCAGCAGCCAAACGGGACAGGGAAACGAGCAGTACTTC. Translated, it gives CASSQTGQGNEQYF.

In regard to this clone: A read error may produce the germline difference seen at one junction end. The V gene is TRBV11-1, the J gene TRBJ1-1, with 9 positions matching TRBD1. The CDR3 is made up of 14 amino acids. Germline-derived CDR1 and CDR2 are SGHAT and FQDESV (reference sequence). CDR3 nucleotide sequence: TGTGCCAGCAGCTCTGGGACAGGGAACGCTGAAGCTTTCTTT. The encoded protein is CASSSGTGNAEAFF.

This sequence joins TRBV5-4 and TRBJ2-1; TRBD2 might be the D (7 bases). V lost 2 bases to trimming and J lost 2 bases, with 11 bases between them. CDR1 and CDR2 (germline): SGHNT, YYREEE (reference sequence). The CDR3 contains 15 residues. The CDR3 spells CASSFRGGTYNEQFF. In DNA form, the CDR3 reads TGTGCCAGCAGCTTTAGGGGGGGCACCTACAATGAGCAGTTCTTC.

The CDR3 DNA reads TGTGCCAGCAATCCATACAGGGGCCTTAGCTCTGGAAACACCATATATTTT. Translation gives CASNPYRGLSSGNTIYF. J is TRBJ1-3 and V is TRBV28; the match to TRBD1 covers 7 bases. With V trimmed by 7 bases and J by 0 bases, 12 bases remained unmatched. Germline loops: CDR1 MDHEN, CDR2 SYDVKM. The CDR3 sequence is 17 residues long.

This chain connects TRBV18 to TRBJ1-4; D call uncertain. Trimming pared 6 bases from V and 2 bases from J, leaving 10 bases between. CDR1 KGHSH and CDR2 LQKENI come from the germline V gene. The CDR3 totals 14 residues. The CDR3 nucleotides are TGTGCCAGCTCCGGAGGGCCTACTAATGAAAAACTGTTTTTT. It specifies CASSGGPTNEKLFF.

V is TRBV7-8 and J is TRBJ2-7; 10 nucleotides match TRBD1. The V segment lost 4 bases and the J segment 5 bases; nucleotides outside the gene matches: 8. CDR3 length equals 15 residues. Germline V gives CDR1 SGHVS, CDR2 FQNEAQ. The CDR3 sequence is CASSYGTGAGHEQYF. CDR3 DNA: TGTGCCAGCAGCTACGGGACAGGGGCAGGCCACGAGCAGTACTTC.

This clone has only one observation. The chain is built from TRBV27 and TRBJ2-1; 8 bases map to TRBD1. The CDR3 length is 15 residues. CDR1 MNHEY and CDR2 SMNVEV come from the germline V gene (reference sequence). Unmatched junction bases numbered 3, after V lost 2 bases and J lost 3 bases. The CDR3: CASSLQGQDYNEQFF. The CDR3 bases are TGTGCCAGCAGTTTACAGGGACAGGACTACAATGAGCAGTTCTTC.

The genes are TRBV6-5 and TRBJ2-7, with D perhaps matching TRBD1 (5 bases). Germline CDR1 is MNHEY and CDR2 is SVGAGI. The V and J ends lost 4 bases and 6 bases respectively, with 10 bases between them. CDR3 length equals 12 residues. DNA for the CDR3: TGTGCCAGCAGTTTAGGGCAGGGCGAGCAGTACTTC. Its translation: CASSLGQGEQYF.

The chain joins TRBV2 to TRBJ2-1; D is unresolved. V lost 1 base and J lost 16, with 14 bases in between. This CDR3 comprises 12 residues. Germline loops: CDR1 SNHLY, CDR2 FYNNEI. The DNA for the CDR3 is TGTGCCAGCAGTGAAGGAGAGGCCCTCCCCTTCTTC. Amino acid sequence: CASSEGEALPFF.

The V call is TRBV10-3, the J call TRBJ2-5; D not certain. V gave up 3 bases and J gave up 4 bases, with 3 bases separating them. Germline lookup yields CDR1 ENHRY and CDR2 SYGVKD. This CDR3 contains 11 residues. CDR3 protein: CAISDLETQYF. DNA of the CDR3: TGTGCCATCAGTGACTTAGAGACCCAGTACTTC.

The chain uses TRBV4-1 and TRBJ2-3; D may be TRBD1 (5 bases). The CDR3 is 15 residues long. V dropped 0 bases and J dropped 6 bases, with 13 bases sitting between them. Germline V CDR1 and CDR2: MGHRA, YSYEKL. DNA of the CDR3: TGCGCCAGCAGCCAAGAACCGGTCAGGGTTGATACGCAGTATTTT. It translates to CASSQEPVRVDTQYF.

The chain combines TRBV2 with TRBJ2-7; the match to TRBD1 covers 10 bases. The germline V gene has CDR1 SNHLY and CDR2 FYNNEI. The CDR3 spans 14 residues. With V trimmed by 6 bases and J by 1 base, 3 bases remained unmatched. For the CDR3, the DNA is TGTGCCAGCAGGGGGGACAGGGGTTCCTACGAGCAGTACTTC. Translating it yields CASRGDRGSYEQYF.

This chain uses TRBV5-1 with TRBJ2-6; no clear D gene. The length of the CDR3 is 17 residues. Germline CDR1 is SGHRS and CDR2 is YFSETQ. The V end lost 0 bases, the J end lost 0 bases, and 10 bases lay between the germline ends. CDR3 amino acids: CASSLAEKYSGANVLTF. For the CDR3, the DNA is TGCGCCAGCAGCTTGGCCGAGAAGTACTCTGGGGCCAACGTCCTGACTTTC.

The chain couples TRBV6-1 to TRBJ1-2; weak D call: TRBD1 (5 bases). Germline values: CDR1 MNHNS, CDR2 SASEGT. The ends were cut back, 6 bases at V and 3 bases at J, with 17 bases in the middle. The CDR3 runs 15 residues. The DNA of the CDR3 is TGTGCCAGCAGGATCCCTCCGGACACCTACTATGGCTACACCTTC. It yields the protein CASRIPPDTYYGYTF.

CDR3 nucleotides: TGTGCCAGCAGCCAAGAAAGACAGGGGGCTTCTGAAGCTTTCTTT. This codes for CASSQERQGASEAFF. The V and J genes are TRBV4-2 and TRBJ1-1, with TRBD1 matching over 10 bases. In germline, CDR1 is LGHNA, CDR2 YNFKEQ. CDR3 length: 15 amino acids. Trimming at V came to 0 bases and at J to 6 bases, leaving 4 bases not matched to a gene.

The V call is TRBV25-1, the J call TRBJ1-1; D might be TRBD1 (5 bases). Looked up from germline, CDR1 is MGHDK and CDR2 is SYGVNS. V was pared by 6 bases and J by 5 bases, with 16 bases between. The CDR3 length is 14 residues. CDR3 DNA: TGTGCCAGCAGACCCGCCGGGGGTTATACTGAAGCTTTCTTT. Translation: CASRPAGGYTEAFF.

The sample holds one count of this clone. The chain uses TRBV2 and TRBJ1-4; perhaps TRBD1 as D (6 bases). Germline CDR1 and CDR2: SNHLY and FYNNEI. V was cut by 4 bases and J by 10 bases, with 19 bases left in between. The CDR3 is made up of 15 amino acids. The CDR3 region is CASSVGQMAEGKLFF. The CDR3 coding sequence is TGTGCCAGCAGTGTGGGACAAATGGCTGAGGGAAAACTGTTTTTT. Variable domain in full (rest from reference TRBV2 and TRBJ1-4): EPEVTQTPSHQVTQMGQEVILRCVPISNHLYFYWYRQILGQKVEFLVSFYNNEISEKSEIFDDQFSVERPDGSNFTLKIRSTKLEDSAMYFCASSVGQMAEGKLFFGSGTQLSVL.

CDR3: CAIANLGQKNTEAFF. CDR3 DNA sequence: TGTGCCATCGCCAATCTGGGACAGAAGAACACTGAAGCTTTCTTT. The chain combines TRBV10-3 with TRBJ1-1; 7 nucleotides line up with TRBD1. This CDR3 is built from 15 residues. Germline V gene sequence: CDR1 ENHRY, CDR2 SYGVKD. Trimming at V came to 8 bases and at J to 1 base, leaving 10 bases not matched to a gene.

This chain connects TRBV15 to TRBJ1-1, with 8 bases lining up with TRBD1. J was trimmed by 7 bases and V by 2 bases; bases with no gene match: 12. Germline V gene lookup returns CDR1 LNHNV and CDR2 YYDKDF (reference sequence). The CDR3 is 16 residues long. CDR3 region: CATSRSHRDRLIEAFF. The CDR3 nucleotides are TGTGCCACCAGCAGATCCCACCGGGACAGGTTGATTGAAGCTTTCTTT.

The table lists this clone with a count of one. This chain links TRBV6-4 with TRBJ1-1; TRBD1 might be the D (5 bases). CDR3 length: 14 amino acids. Looked up from germline, CDR1 is MRHNA and CDR2 is SNTAGT. Trimming took off 5 bases at V and 3 bases at J, with 13 bases between the two ends. The CDR3 here is CASSSLPGDTEAFF. The CDR3 bases are TGTGCCAGCAGTAGCCTACCGGGGGACACTGAAGCTTTCTTT.

This clone was detected only a few times. The chain uses TRBV5-1 and TRBJ1-5; 7 nucleotides agree with TRBD1. The CDR3 contains 17 residues. The junction had 7 bases not matched to a gene; V was cut back by 0 bases and J by 1 base. Germline loops: CDR1 SGHRS, CDR2 YFSETQ. In DNA form, the CDR3 reads TGCGCCAGCAGCTTGGGAGACAGGGAAGGGAGCAATCAGCCCCAGCATTTT. It translates to CASSLGDREGSNQPQHF.

The chain combines TRBV7-2 with TRBJ2-7, with D possibly TRBD2 on 6 matching bases. The length of the CDR3 is 13 residues. Germline V CDR1 and CDR2: SGHTA, FQGNSA. Trimming took 1 base from V and 7 from J, leaving 11 bases between them. The DNA for the CDR3 is TGTGCCAGCAGCTTAGATAGGGCGGGGGAGCAGTACTTC. Protein product: CASSLDRAGEQYF.